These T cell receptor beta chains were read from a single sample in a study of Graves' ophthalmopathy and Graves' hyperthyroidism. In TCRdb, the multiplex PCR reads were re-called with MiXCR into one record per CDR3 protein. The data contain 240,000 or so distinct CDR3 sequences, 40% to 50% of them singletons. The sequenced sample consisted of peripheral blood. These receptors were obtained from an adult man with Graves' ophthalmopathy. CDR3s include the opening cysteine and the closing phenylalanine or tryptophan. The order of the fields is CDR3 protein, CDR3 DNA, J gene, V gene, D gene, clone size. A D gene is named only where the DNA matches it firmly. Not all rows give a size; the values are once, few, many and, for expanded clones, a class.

CDR3: CAISDGLAGVSGANVLTF; DNA: TGTGCCATCAGTGATGGGCTAGCGGGGGTCTCTGGGGCCAACGTCCTGACTTTC; J: TRBJ2-6; V: TRBV10-3; D: TRBD2; size: few
CDR3: CATSSRRSTDTQYF; DNA: TGTGCCACCAGTTCACGGCGGTCGACAGATACGCAGTATTTT; J: TRBJ2-3; V: TRBV24-1; D: -; size: -
CDR3: CSAGQGISYEQYF; DNA: TGCAGTGCTGGACAGGGAATCTCCTACGAGCAGTACTTC; J: TRBJ2-7; V: TRBV20-1; D: TRBD1; size: -
CDR3: CASSSGRTYGYTF; DNA: TGTGCCAGCAGTTCGGGACGGACTTATGGCTACACCTTC; J: TRBJ1-2; V: TRBV7-2; D: -; size: few
CDR3: CSAARQNYEQYF; DNA: TGCAGCGCCGCACGACAGAACTACGAGCAGTACTTC; J: TRBJ2-7; V: TRBV29-1; D: -; size: many
CDR3: CASSESFGVSEQFF; DNA: TGTGCCAGCAGTGAATCCTTTGGGGTCAGTGAGCAGTTCTTC; J: TRBJ2-1; V: TRBV25-1; D: -; size: few
CDR3: CATSDPDAGLEGYTF; DNA: TGTGCCACCAGTGATCCTGACGCCGGGTTGGAGGGCTACACCTTC; J: TRBJ1-2; V: TRBV24-1; D: -; size: many
CDR3: CASSGDGYGYTF; DNA: TGTGCCAGCAGTGGGGATGGCTATGGCTACACCTTC; J: TRBJ1-2; V: TRBV25-1; D: -; size: once
CDR3: CASSQGQGPSQPQHF; DNA: TGCGCCAGCAGCCAGGGACAGGGGCCGAGCCAGCCCCAGCATTTT; J: TRBJ1-5; V: TRBV4-1; D: TRBD1; size: -
CDR3: CASSGLGQGAKTDTQYF; DNA: TGTGCCAGCAGTGGACTGGGACAGGGTGCGAAAACAGATACGCAGTATTTT; J: TRBJ2-3; V: TRBV25-1; D: TRBD1; size: -
CDR3: CASSLVGSSNTEAFF; DNA: TGTGCCAGCAGCTTAGTAGGCAGTTCGAACACTGAAGCTTTCTTT; J: TRBJ1-1; V: TRBV7-2; D: -; size: many
CDR3: CASSEQGAYEQYF; DNA: TGTGCCAGCAGCGAACAGGGGGCCTACGAGCAGTACTTC; J: TRBJ2-7; V: TRBV5-6; D: TRBD1; size: -
CDR3: CSVDTGGDGNTIYF; DNA: TGCAGCGTTGATACAGGGGGAGATGGAAACACCATATATTTT; J: TRBJ1-3; V: TRBV29-1; D: TRBD1; size: many
CDR3: CSAPDGQGASYGYTF; DNA: TGCAGTGCCCCGGACGGACAGGGGGCGAGCTACGGCTACACCTTC; J: TRBJ1-2; V: TRBV20-1; D: TRBD1; size: -
CDR3: CASSSRAGGQETQYF; DNA: TGTGCCAGCAGCTCCCGAGCGGGGGGGCAAGAGACCCAGTACTTC; J: TRBJ2-5; V: TRBV7-9; D: TRBD2; size: few
CDR3: CASSASTVNTEAFF; DNA: TGTGCCAGCAGCGCTTCGACAGTGAACACTGAAGCTTTCTTT; J: TRBJ1-1; V: TRBV9; D: -; size: few
CDR3: CASSLELQETQYF; DNA: TGTGCCAGCAGCTTAGAACTACAAGAGACCCAGTACTTC; J: TRBJ2-5; V: TRBV7-2; D: -; size: -
CDR3: CASSSRLTGANVLTF; DNA: TGTGCCAGCAGTTCCCGACTTACTGGGGCCAACGTCCTGACTTTC; J: TRBJ2-6; V: TRBV27; D: -; size: few
CDR3: CAISESVGVYVGTEASF; DNA: TGTGCCATCAGTGAGTCGGTCGGGGTCTACGTAGGGACTGAAGCTTCCTTT; J: TRBJ1-1; V: TRBV10-3; D: -; size: -
CDR3: CASSLAQGFSGAFF; DNA: TGTGCCAGCAGCTTAGCGCAAGGCTTCTCGGGAGCTTTCTTT; J: TRBJ1-1; V: TRBV7-2; D: -; size: -
CDR3: CASSLGTGIGYGYTF; DNA: TGTGCCAGCAGCCTAGGGACAGGGATCGGCTATGGCTACACCTTC; J: TRBJ1-2; V: TRBV7-9; D: TRBD1; size: -
CDR3: CAISESPDSPSSYEQYF; DNA: TGTGCCATCAGTGAGTCCCCCGACAGCCCTAGCTCCTACGAGCAGTACTTC; J: TRBJ2-7; V: TRBV10-3; D: -; size: -
CDR3: CASSQGPGEQETQYF; DNA: TGTGCCAGCAGCCAAGGGCCAGGGGAACAAGAGACCCAGTACTTC; J: TRBJ2-5; V: TRBV7-9; D: -; size: -
CDR3: CASSRGLSSYEQYF; DNA: TGTGCCAGCAGTCGTGGACTCAGCTCCTACGAGCAGTACTTC; J: TRBJ2-7; V: TRBV12-3/TRBV12-4; D: -; size: -
CDR3: CSVRGVPAQETQYF; DNA: TGCAGCGTCCGGGGGGTACCCGCCCAAGAGACCCAGTACTTC; J: TRBJ2-5; V: TRBV29-1; D: TRBD2; size: -
CDR3: CSIQGQGLTEAFF; DNA: TGCAGCATACAAGGACAGGGGCTCACTGAAGCTTTCTTT; J: TRBJ1-1; V: TRBV29-1; D: TRBD1; size: -
CDR3: CASSPGTGTQETQYF; DNA: TGTGCCAGCAGCCCCGGGACAGGAACTCAAGAGACCCAGTACTTC; J: TRBJ2-5; V: TRBV5-8; D: TRBD1; size: few
CDR3: CASTYIGANVLTF; DNA: TGTGCCAGCACTTATATTGGGGCCAACGTCCTGACTTTC; J: TRBJ2-6; V: TRBV6-5; D: -; size: -
CDR3: CASSLTGGANTGELFF; DNA: TGTGCCAGCAGCTTAACAGGGGGCGCCAACACCGGGGAGCTGTTTTTT; J: TRBJ2-2; V: TRBV7-3; D: TRBD1; size: -
CDR3: CASSYSQYRQPGEPQHF; DNA: TGTGCCAGCAGTTACTCCCAATATCGACAGCCCGGTGAGCCCCAGCATTTT; J: TRBJ1-5; V: TRBV6-5; D: -; size: few
CDR3: CASSLATSGLANVLTF; DNA: TGTGCCAGCAGCTTAGCGACTAGCGGGTTAGCCAACGTCCTGACTTTC; J: TRBJ2-6; V: TRBV7-2; D: TRBD2; size: few
CDR3: CASSEEHSPYSNQPQHF; DNA: TGTGCCAGCAGTGAAGAACACAGCCCTTATAGCAATCAGCCCCAGCATTTT; J: TRBJ1-5; V: TRBV2; D: -; size: -
CDR3: CASTAQGNRYGYTF; DNA: TGTGCCAGCACAGCGCAGGGAAATCGCTATGGCTACACCTTC; J: TRBJ1-2; V: TRBV7-3; D: -; size: -
CDR3: CASRSGYPDTQYF; DNA: TGTGCCAGCAGATCAGGGTATCCAGATACGCAGTATTTT; J: TRBJ2-3; V: TRBV5-8; D: -; size: once
CDR3: CASSLEPKGQGEQPQHF; DNA: TGCGCCAGCAGCTTGGAGCCCAAAGGACAGGGTGAACAGCCCCAGCATTTT; J: TRBJ1-5; V: TRBV5-1; D: TRBD1; size: -
CDR3: CASSLMGQDLHEQYF; DNA: TGTGCCAGCAGCTTAATGGGACAGGACCTTCACGAGCAGTACTTC; J: TRBJ2-7; V: TRBV7-3; D: TRBD1; size: many
CDR3: CATSPRDGSYEQYF; DNA: TGTGCCACCTCGCCCCGAGACGGCTCCTACGAGCAGTACTTC; J: TRBJ2-7; V: TRBV6-5; D: -; size: -
CDR3: CATSDFFSNTGELFF; DNA: TGTGCCACCAGTGATTTCTTTTCGAACACCGGGGAGCTGTTTTTT; J: TRBJ2-2; V: TRBV24-1; D: -; size: -
CDR3: CASSETENTEAFF; DNA: TGCGCCAGCAGTGAGACCGAGAACACTGAAGCTTTCTTT; J: TRBJ1-1; V: TRBV6-1; D: -; size: -
CDR3: CASSRLAGTYEQYF; DNA: TGTGCCAGCAGCCGACTAGCGGGGACCTACGAGCAGTACTTC; J: TRBJ2-7; V: TRBV5-4; D: TRBD2; size: -
CDR3: CASSLSLRAGGEETQYF; DNA: TGTGCCAGCAGCTTAAGTCTTCGGGCAGGGGGCGAGGAGACCCAGTACTTC; J: TRBJ2-5; V: TRBV7-9; D: TRBD1; size: -
CDR3: CASRYGRQNTEAFF; DNA: TGTGCCAGCAGATATGGACGGCAGAACACTGAAGCTTTCTTT; J: TRBJ1-1; V: TRBV12-3/TRBV12-4; D: -; size: -
CDR3: CASSLNTRTETQYF; DNA: TGTGCCAGCAGCTTAAACACAAGGACGGAGACCCAGTACTTC; J: TRBJ2-5; V: TRBV13; D: -; size: few
CDR3: CASSPGPTGEQYF; DNA: TGTGCCAGCTCACCAGGGCCCACGGGCGAGCAGTACTTC; J: TRBJ2-7; V: TRBV7-2; D: -; size: -